What follows are 20 T cell receptor beta chains derived from one specimen sequenced in a study of blood T cell repertoires in COVID-19. Clones were read by immunoSEQ multiplex PCR, and TCRdb kept only the in-frame ones, dropping some. The sample shows over 200,000 clones, about nine tenths of them seen only once. Sequences were obtained from peripheral blood. These TCRs come from a man aged 25-40 years who had recovered from COVID-19.

The rearrangement uses TRBV29-1 and TRBJ2-7; TRBD2 might be the D (5 bases). This CDR3 has 13 amino acids. With 5 bases removed from V and 0 bases from J, the gap between germline ends came to 11 bases. The V gene's germline CDR1 is SQVTM and CDR2 ANQGSEA. CDR3 sequence reads: CSVFPGSSYEQYF. As DNA, the CDR3 is TGCAGCGTTTTCCCGGGGAGCTCCTACGAGCAGTACTTC.

The chain links TRBV2 to TRBJ2-7; a weak D match, TRBD1 (5 bases). Germline V CDR1 and CDR2: SNHLY, FYNNEI. V was clipped by 4 bases and J by 0 bases, with 10 bases between them. The CDR3 consists of 14 residues. The CDR3 region is CASSGTFSSYEQYF. DNA for the CDR3: TGTGCCAGCAGTGGGACATTTAGCTCCTACGAGCAGTACTTC.

The chain carries TRBV5-1 and TRBJ2-7, with TRBD1 matching over 7 bases. The germline gives CDR1 SGHRS, CDR2 YFSETQ. V lost 0 bases to trimming and J lost 2 bases; unmatched junction nucleotides: 8. This CDR3 is built from 16 residues. CDR3 bases: TGCGCCAGCAGCTTGGTAGGACAGGTTGGGGCCTACGAGCAGTACTTC. Its protein product is CASSLVGQVGAYEQYF.

The gene calls are TRBV6-1 and TRBJ1-2; 7 bases line up with TRBD1. This CDR3 has 15 amino acids. V trimming: 2 bases; J trimming: 4 bases; junction bases outside the gene matches: 7. The germline gives CDR1 MNHNS, CDR2 SASEGT. CDR3 DNA: TGTGCCAGCAGTGAAAGGACAGGTGTTTCCTATGGCTACACCTTC. It specifies CASSERTGVSYGYTF.

This clone was picked up one time. An end of the junction does not agree with germline; a read error may underlie this. The chain combines TRBV5-4 with TRBJ2-7, with TRBD2 matching over 11 bases. CDR3 length: 15 residues. The germline V gene encodes CDR1 SGHNT and CDR2 YYREEE (reference sequence). The CDR3 nucleotides read TGTGCCAGCAGCAGTAGCGGGGGGGACTCCAACGAGCAGTACTTC. Translation: CASSSSGGDSNEQYF.

The chain employs TRBV13 and TRBJ2-1; 16 bases are a match to TRBD2. The CDR3 contains 16 residues. Trimming removed 5 bases from V and 10 bases from J; junction bases left unmatched: 8. CDR1 and CDR2 (germline): PRHDT, FYEKMQ (reference sequence). The CDR3 protein is CASSPGLAGGPGEQFF. CDR3 coding DNA: TGTGCCAGCAGCCCGGGACTAGCGGGGGGGCCGGGGGAGCAGTTCTTC.

J is TRBJ2-3 and V is TRBV18; the match to TRBD1 covers 7 bases. Unmatched junction bases numbered 13, after V lost 2 bases and J lost 8 bases. The germline gives CDR1 KGHSH, CDR2 LQKENI. CDR3 length: 16 amino acids. Here the CDR3 DNA reads TGTGCCAGCTCACCATCGGGACAGAGCCAAAGGGGTACGCAGTATTTT. Translated: CASSPSGQSQRGTQYF.

This clone was picked up a small number of times. The genes are TRBV30 and TRBJ2-7; 10 bases align to TRBD1. Unmatched junction bases numbered 8, after V lost 6 bases and J lost 0 bases. The CDR3 totals 15 residues. Germline assignment: CDR1 GTSNPN and CDR2 SVGIG (reference sequence). The CDR3 is CACTGTGAFSYEQYF. The CDR3 DNA reads as TGTGCCTGTACCGGGACAGGGGCGTTCTCCTACGAGCAGTACTTC.

The rearrangement uses TRBV7-9 and TRBJ2-7; D is possibly TRBD1 (7 bases). The CDR3 is 12 residues long. With 9 bases removed from V and 5 bases from J, the gap between germline ends came to 14 bases. The germline V gene encodes CDR1 SEHNR and CDR2 FQNEAQ (reference sequence). CDR3 loop: CASTQGGHEQYF. The CDR3 region has the DNA TGTGCCAGTACTCAGGGGGGCCACGAGCAGTACTTC.

This chain links TRBV7-7 with TRBJ2-7; the D gene is possibly TRBD1 (5 bases). The CDR3 totals 14 residues. Germline V gene sequence: CDR1 SSHAT, CDR2 FNYEAQ (reference sequence). Trimming pared 1 base from V and 0 bases from J, leaving 7 bases between. CDR3 sequence reads: CASSLDRNSYEQYF. The CDR3 nucleotides are TGTGCCAGCAGCTTAGACAGGAACTCCTACGAGCAGTACTTC.

The CDR3 DNA reads TGTGCCAGCAGCTTATCCGGCAGGGAGGGTTTGAGCTACACCTTC. Protein product: CASSLSGREGLSYTF. V is TRBV7-9 and J is TRBJ1-2; TRBD1 might be the D (5 bases). V lost 2 bases, J lost 9 bases, and 19 bases lay in between. The germline gives CDR1 SEHNR, CDR2 FQNEAQ (reference sequence). The CDR3 loop spans 15 amino acids.

This chain's CDR3 is CASSEARTPPGANVLTF. The CDR3 DNA is TGTGCCAGCAGTGAAGCGCGGACACCTCCTGGGGCCAACGTCCTGACTTTC. V usage is TRBV6-1 and J usage is TRBJ2-6, with D tentatively TRBD1 (5 bases). This CDR3 has 17 amino acids. V lost 0 bases, J lost 2 bases, and 11 bases lay in between. Germline values: CDR1 MNHNS, CDR2 SASEGT.

The rearrangement joins TRBV19 to TRBJ1-5; D remains ambiguous. CDR3 length: 12 amino acids. Germline lookup yields CDR1 LNHDA and CDR2 SQIVND (reference sequence). The V gene lost 3 bases and the J gene lost 7 bases, with 7 bases spanning the gap. DNA for the CDR3: TGTGCCAGTAGTATTCCGGGGCAGCCCCAGCATTTT. Translation: CASSIPGQPQHF.

The gene calls are TRBV2 and TRBJ1-4, with D unresolved. V lost 6 bases to trimming and J lost 10 bases, with 15 bases between them. The V gene's germline CDR1 is SNHLY and CDR2 FYNNEI. This CDR3 is 13 amino acids long. The DNA for the CDR3 is TGTGCCAGCAGATACCACCTAGACGGAAAACTGTTTTTT. Translating it yields CASRYHLDGKLFF.

V is TRBV24-1 and J is TRBJ2-5; 9 bases are a match to TRBD1. Trimming cost V 5 bases and J 3 bases; bases outside gene matches: 3. The CDR3 has 14 residues. Germline V gives CDR1 KGHDR, CDR2 SFDVKD. CDR3 nucleotide sequence: TGTGCCACCAGTGGACAGGGGGGAAAAGAGACCCAGTACTTC. Protein sequence: CATSGQGGKETQYF.

The chain links TRBV28 to TRBJ1-2; perhaps TRBD1 as D (5 bases). Per the germline V gene, CDR1 is MDHEN and CDR2 is SYDVKM. The CDR3 length is 11 residues. V lost 6 bases and J lost 9, with 11 bases in between. CDR3 sequence (DNA): TGTGCCAGCAGGCTAAACAGGAGCTACACCTTC. Translation: CASRLNRSYTF.

Here the CDR3 DNA reads TGCGCCAGTAGCTTGAGTTTGGAAGATACGCAGTATTTT. Translating gives CASSLSLEDTQYF. The rearrangement links TRBV10-2 to TRBJ2-3; D remains unclear. CDR1 and CDR2 from the germline V gene are WSHSY and SAAADI. Trimming stripped 9 bases from V and 5 bases from J, with 15 bases between. The CDR3 spans 13 residues.

This rearrangement joins TRBV25-1 to TRBJ2-2, with D perhaps matching TRBD2 (5 bases). The CDR3 contains 14 residues. Per the germline V gene, CDR1 is MGHDK and CDR2 is SYGVNS. V was clipped by 6 bases and J by 4 bases, with 12 bases between them. CDR3 sequence: CASSEQGLTGELFF. CDR3 DNA: TGTGCCAGCAGCGAACAAGGACTCACCGGGGAGCTGTTTTTT.

The chain links TRBV12-5 to TRBJ1-2, with 9 bases aligning to TRBD1. V shed 6 bases and J 8 bases; nucleotides not matched to a gene: 7. The CDR3 totals 13 residues. The germline V gene has CDR1 LGHNT and CDR2 FRNRAP. The CDR3 spells CASGAGTGRGYTF. The CDR3 DNA reads TGTGCTAGTGGGGCCGGGACAGGGCGCGGCTACACCTTC.

The V gene is TRBV6-5, the J gene TRBJ1-1, with a weak D call TRBD1 (5 bases). CDR1 MNHEY and CDR2 SVGAGI come from the germline V gene. The CDR3 spans 13 residues. With 7 bases removed from V and 0 bases from J, the gap between germline ends came to 9 bases. DNA of the CDR3: TGTGCCAGCAATGGGGGGATGAACACTGAAGCTTTCTTT. Amino acids: CASNGGMNTEAFF.